This T cell receptor (beta chain) was identified during a study of OX40 agonist ivuxolimab in advanced cancers. Study context: Ivuxolimab was administered intravenously to patients at 0.01 to 10 mg/kg every 2 weeks. Overall study results and limits: Low clonal expansion, among the lowest seen, marked partial responders at 0.1-3.0 mg/kg. Clonal expansion from baseline to week 6 occurred in both CD4+ and CD8+ T cells.

Data came from immunoSEQ multiplex PCR; TCRdb stores just in-frame clones and leaves some out. The profile covers fewer than 120,000 clones, with roughly 87% appearing a single time and 0.27% taken by the ten largest. From germline, CDR1 is MDHEN and CDR2 SYDVKM. V shed 1 base, J shed 0 bases, and the junction held 12 bases outside the gene matches. This CDR3 is built from 19 residues. Comments on this clone: Its antigen is undetermined.

The source material was CD4+ or CD8+ T cells sorted from blood, sampled in a trial of the OX40 agonist ivuxolimab. The receptor comes from an adult with an advanced solid tumor such as melanoma, head and neck, liver or kidney cancer. V gene TRBV28 combines with J gene TRBJ2-3; 8 positions agree with TRBD2. CDR3 amino acids: CASSLYPKGSGTSTDTQYF. The CDR3 coding sequence is TGTGCCAGCAGTTTATACCCCAAGGGTAGCGGGACTAGCACAGATACGCAGTATTTT.